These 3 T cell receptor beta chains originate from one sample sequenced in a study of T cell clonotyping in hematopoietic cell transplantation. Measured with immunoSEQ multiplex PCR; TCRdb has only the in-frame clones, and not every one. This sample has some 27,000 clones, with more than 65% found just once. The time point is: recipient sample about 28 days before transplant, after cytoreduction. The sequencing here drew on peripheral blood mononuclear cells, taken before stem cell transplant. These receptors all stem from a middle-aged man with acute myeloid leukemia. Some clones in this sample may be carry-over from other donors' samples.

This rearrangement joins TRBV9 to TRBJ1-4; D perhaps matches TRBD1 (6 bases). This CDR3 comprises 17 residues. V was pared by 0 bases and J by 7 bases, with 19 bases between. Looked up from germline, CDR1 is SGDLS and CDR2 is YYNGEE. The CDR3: CASSVGAGGGNGEKLFF. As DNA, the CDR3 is TGTGCCAGCAGCGTAGGCGCGGGAGGGGGAAATGGTGAAAAACTGTTTTTT.

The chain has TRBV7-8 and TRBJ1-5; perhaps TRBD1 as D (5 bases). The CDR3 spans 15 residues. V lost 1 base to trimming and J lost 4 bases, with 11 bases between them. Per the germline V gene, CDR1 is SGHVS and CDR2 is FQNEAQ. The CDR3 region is CASSLVAGGNQPQHF. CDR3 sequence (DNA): TGTGCCAGCAGCTTAGTGGCGGGGGGGAATCAGCCCCAGCATTTT.

For the CDR3, the DNA is TGCGCCAGCAGCTTGGAAAAGGGAGGCTACACCTTC. It encodes CASSLEKGGYTF. The chain combines TRBV5-1 with TRBJ1-2, with unresolved D. Germline CDR1 and CDR2: SGHRS and YFSETQ. The CDR3 spans 12 residues. With 0 bases removed from V and 8 bases from J, the gap between germline ends came to 8 bases.